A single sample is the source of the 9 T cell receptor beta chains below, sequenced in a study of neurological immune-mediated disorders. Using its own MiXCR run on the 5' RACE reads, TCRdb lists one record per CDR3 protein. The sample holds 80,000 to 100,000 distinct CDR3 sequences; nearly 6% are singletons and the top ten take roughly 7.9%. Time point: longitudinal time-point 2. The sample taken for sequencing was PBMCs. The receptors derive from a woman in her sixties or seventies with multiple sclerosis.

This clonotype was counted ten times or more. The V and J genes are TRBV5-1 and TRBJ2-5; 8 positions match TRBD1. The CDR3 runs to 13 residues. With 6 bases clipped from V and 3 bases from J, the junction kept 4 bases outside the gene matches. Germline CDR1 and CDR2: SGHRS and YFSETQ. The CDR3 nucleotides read TGCGCCAGCAACATACAGGGGGAAGAGACCCAGTACTTC. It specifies CASNIQGEETQYF.

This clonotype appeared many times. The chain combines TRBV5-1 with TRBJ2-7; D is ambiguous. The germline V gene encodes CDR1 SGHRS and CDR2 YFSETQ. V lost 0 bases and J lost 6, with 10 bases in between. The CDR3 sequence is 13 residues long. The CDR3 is CASSLEGPFEQYF. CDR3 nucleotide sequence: TGCGCCAGCAGCTTGGAAGGCCCTTTCGAGCAGTACTTC.

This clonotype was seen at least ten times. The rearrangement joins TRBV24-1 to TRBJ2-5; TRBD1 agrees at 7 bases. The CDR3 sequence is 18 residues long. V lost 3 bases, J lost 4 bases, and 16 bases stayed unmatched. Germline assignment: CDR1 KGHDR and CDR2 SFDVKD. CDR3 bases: TGTGCCACCAGTGATCGACGGACGCGACAGGGCGCCAGAGAGACCCAGTACTTC. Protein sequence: CATSDRRTRQGARETQYF.

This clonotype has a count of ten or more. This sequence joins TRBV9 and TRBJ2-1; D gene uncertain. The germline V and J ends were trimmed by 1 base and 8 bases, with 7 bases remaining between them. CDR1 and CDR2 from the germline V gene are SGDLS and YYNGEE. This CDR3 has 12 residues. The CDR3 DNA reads TGTGCCAGCAGCGTACGTCGGGATGAGCAGTTCTTC. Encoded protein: CASSVRRDEQFF.

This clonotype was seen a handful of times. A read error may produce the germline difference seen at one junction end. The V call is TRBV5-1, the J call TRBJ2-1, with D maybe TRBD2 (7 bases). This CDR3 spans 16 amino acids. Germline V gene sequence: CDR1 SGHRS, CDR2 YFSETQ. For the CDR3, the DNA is TGCGCCAGCAGCTTGGATCTGCGGGGGCCTTACAATGAGCAGTTCTTT. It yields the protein CASSLDLRGPYNEQFF.

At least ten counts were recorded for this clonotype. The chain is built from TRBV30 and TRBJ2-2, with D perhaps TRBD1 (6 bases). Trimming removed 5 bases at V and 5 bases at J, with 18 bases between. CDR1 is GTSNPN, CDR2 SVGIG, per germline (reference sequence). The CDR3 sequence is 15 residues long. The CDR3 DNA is TGTGCCTGGGCGAGGGGGACACCGAGAACCGGGGAGCTGTTTTTT. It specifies CAWARGTPRTGELFF.

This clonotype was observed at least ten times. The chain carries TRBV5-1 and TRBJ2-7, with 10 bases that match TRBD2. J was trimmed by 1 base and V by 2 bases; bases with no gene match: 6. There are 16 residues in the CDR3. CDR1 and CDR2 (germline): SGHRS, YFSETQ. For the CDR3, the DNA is TGCGCCAGCAGCTTCTCAAGCGGGGGGGGTTCCTACGAGCAGTACTTC. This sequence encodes CASSFSSGGGSYEQYF.

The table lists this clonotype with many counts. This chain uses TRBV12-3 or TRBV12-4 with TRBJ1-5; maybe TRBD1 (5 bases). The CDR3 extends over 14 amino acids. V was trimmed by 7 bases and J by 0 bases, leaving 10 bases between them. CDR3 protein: CASTAGYSNQPQHF. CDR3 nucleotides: TGTGCCAGCACGGCAGGGTATAGCAATCAGCCCCAGCATTTT.

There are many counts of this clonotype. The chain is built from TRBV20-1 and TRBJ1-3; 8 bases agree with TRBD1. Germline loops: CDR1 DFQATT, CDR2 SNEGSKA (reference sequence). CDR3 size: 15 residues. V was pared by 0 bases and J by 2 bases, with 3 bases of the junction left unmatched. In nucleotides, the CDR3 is TGCAGTGCTAGAGACCCACAGGGGGCTGGAAACACCATATATTTT. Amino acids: CSARDPQGAGNTIYF.